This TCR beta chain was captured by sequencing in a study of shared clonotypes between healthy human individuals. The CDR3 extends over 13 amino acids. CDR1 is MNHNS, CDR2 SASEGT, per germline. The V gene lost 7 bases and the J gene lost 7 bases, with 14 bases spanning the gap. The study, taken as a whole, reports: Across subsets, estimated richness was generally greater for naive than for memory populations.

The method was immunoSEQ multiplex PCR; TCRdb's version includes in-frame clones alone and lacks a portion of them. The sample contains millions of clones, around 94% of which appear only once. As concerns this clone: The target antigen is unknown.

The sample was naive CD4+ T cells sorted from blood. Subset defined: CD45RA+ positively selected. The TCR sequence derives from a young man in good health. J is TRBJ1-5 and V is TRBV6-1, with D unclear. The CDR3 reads CASISTGGQPQHF. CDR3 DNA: TGTGCCAGCATATCGACGGGCGGGCAGCCCCAGCATTTT.